This TCR beta chain was sequenced during a study of memory CD4+ T cells and cytomegalovirus serostatus. The CDR3 has 13 amino acids. The germline V gene has CDR1 GTSNPN and CDR2 SVGIG (reference sequence). V gave up 0 bases and J gave up 8 bases, with 10 bases separating them. Single viable CD3+CD4+CD8-CD45RO+ cells were sorted as the memory CD4+ T cells. CMV serostatus came from serum IgG against pp150, pp28, p38, p52. Study observations and caveats: CD4+ memory repertoires contained about 40% of the roughly 160 reported CMV TCRbeta sequences. The CMV-associated TCR signature appears largely within the CD4+ memory repertoire.

Original analysis: Out-of-frame sequences were removed, leaving 2 million to 2.5 million distinct TCRbeta sequences. Sequenced by immunoSEQ multiplex PCR; TCRdb stores in-frame clones only, minus some. V and J calls and clone size are copied from that table; D and trimming were computed from the DNA. The sample shows 30,000 to 40,000 clones, over 60% of them seen only once. Comment on this clone: Its target is unknown.

The chain carries TRBV30 and TRBJ1-4; a possible D gene is TRBD1 (6 bases). The TCR sequence derives from an adult in good health and CMV-seronegative. Material: memory CD4+ T cells from blood. The CDR3 sequence is CAWSVQGAEKLFF. The CDR3 region has the DNA TGTGCCTGGAGTGTACAGGGTGCAGAAAAACTGTTTTTT.